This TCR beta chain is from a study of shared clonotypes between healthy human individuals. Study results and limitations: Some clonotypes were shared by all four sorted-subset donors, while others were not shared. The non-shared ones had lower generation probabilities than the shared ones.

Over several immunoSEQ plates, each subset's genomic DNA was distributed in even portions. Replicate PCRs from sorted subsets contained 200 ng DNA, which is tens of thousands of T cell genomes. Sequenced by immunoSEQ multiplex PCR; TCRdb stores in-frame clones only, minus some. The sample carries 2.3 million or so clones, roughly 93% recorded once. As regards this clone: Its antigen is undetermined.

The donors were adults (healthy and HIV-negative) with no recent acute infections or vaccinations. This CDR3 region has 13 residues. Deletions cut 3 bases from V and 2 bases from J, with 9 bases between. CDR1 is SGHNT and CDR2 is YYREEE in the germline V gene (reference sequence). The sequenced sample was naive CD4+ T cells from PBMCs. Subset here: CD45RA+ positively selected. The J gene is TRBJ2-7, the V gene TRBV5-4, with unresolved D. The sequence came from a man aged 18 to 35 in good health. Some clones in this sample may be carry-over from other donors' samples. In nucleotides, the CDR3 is TGTGCCAGCAGCTACCCCGGTACCTACGAGCAGTACTTC. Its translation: CASSYPGTYEQYF.